This T cell receptor (beta chain) was documented in a study of control samples from healthy donors and cancer patients. Libraries were prepared by immunoSEQ multiplex PCR; TCRdb keeps only in-frame clonotypes and omits some of them. This sample has around 110,000 clones; 85% to 90% occur once, and the top ten carry approximately 2.3%. This clone was seen only once. One junction end does not reproduce the germline sequence, and a read error may be involved. The CDR3 covers 13 residues. Germline V lookup: CDR1 MNHNY, CDR2 SVGAGI (reference sequence). Sequenced sample: blood. This TCR derives from a woman between 65 and 79 years old in good health. This chain joins TRBV6-6 and TRBJ2-2, with D tentatively TRBD2 (6 bases). The CDR3 nucleotides read TGTGCCAGCAGTTTCTACAGGACCGGGGGGCTGTTTTTT. Protein: CASSFYRTGGLFF.